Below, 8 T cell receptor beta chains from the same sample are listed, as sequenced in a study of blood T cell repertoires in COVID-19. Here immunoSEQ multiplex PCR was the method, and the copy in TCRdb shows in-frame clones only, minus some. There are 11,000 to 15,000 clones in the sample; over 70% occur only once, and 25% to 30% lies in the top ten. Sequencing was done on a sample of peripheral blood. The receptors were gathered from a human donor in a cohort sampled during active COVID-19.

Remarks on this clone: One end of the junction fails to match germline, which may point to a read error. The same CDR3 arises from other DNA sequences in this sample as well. CDR3 sequence (DNA): TGCGCCAGCAGCCAACCGGGACTGTACAATGAGCAATTCTTC. Translated: CASSQPGLYNEQFF. The gene calls are TRBV5-1 and TRBJ2-1; a weak D match, TRBD2 (6 bases). From germline, CDR1 is SGHRS and CDR2 YFSETQ. The CDR3 runs to 14 residues.

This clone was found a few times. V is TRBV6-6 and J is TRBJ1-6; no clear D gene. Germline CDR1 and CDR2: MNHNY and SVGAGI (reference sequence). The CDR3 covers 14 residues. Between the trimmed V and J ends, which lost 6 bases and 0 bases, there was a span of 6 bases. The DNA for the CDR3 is TGTGCCAGCAGGCGTAGCTCCTATAATTCACCCCTCCACTTT. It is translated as CASRRSSYNSPLHF.

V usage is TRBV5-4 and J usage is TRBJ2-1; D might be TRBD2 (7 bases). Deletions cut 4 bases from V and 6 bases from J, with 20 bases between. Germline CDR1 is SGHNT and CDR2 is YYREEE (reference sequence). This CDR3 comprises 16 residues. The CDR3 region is CASSRGGTSAGNEQFF. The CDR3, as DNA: TGTGCCAGCAGCCGAGGGGGAACTAGCGCGGGCAATGAGCAGTTCTTC.

The CDR3 here is CASRIRGPDTGELFF. The CDR3 bases are TGTGCCAGCAGAATCAGGGGACCGGACACCGGGGAGCTGTTTTTT. The chain uses TRBV6-5 and TRBJ2-2; perhaps TRBD1 as D (6 bases). The V and J ends lost 6 bases and 3 bases respectively, with 14 bases between them. CDR1 MNHEY and CDR2 SVGAGI come from the germline V gene. This CDR3 comprises 15 residues.

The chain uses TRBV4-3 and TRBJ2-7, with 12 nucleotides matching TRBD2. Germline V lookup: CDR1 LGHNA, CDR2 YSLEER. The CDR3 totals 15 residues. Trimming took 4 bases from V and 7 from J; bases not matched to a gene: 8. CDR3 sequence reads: CASSPRLAGVWEQYF. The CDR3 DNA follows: TGCGCCAGCAGCCCAAGACTAGCGGGAGTTTGGGAGCAGTACTTC.

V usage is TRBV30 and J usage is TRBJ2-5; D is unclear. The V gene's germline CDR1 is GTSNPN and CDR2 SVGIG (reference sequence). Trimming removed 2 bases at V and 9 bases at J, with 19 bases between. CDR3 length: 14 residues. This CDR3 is CAWSTIGDLLAQYF. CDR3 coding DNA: TGTGCCTGGAGTACGATCGGTGATTTGTTGGCCCAGTACTTC.

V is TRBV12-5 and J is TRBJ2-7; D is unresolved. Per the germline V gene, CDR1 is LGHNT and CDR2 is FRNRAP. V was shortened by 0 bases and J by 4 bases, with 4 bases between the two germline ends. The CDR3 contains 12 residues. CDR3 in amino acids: CASGLVEYEQYF. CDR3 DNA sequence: TGTGCTAGTGGTTTGGTCGAGTACGAGCAGTACTTC.

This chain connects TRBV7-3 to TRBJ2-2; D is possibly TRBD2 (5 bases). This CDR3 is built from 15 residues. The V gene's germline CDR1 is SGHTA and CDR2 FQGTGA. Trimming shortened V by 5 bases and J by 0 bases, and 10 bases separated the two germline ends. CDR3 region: CASSPGGSNTGELFF. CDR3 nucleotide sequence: TGTGCCAGCAGCCCTGGAGGATCGAACACCGGGGAGCTGTTTTTT.